The 5 T cell receptor beta chains presented below share a single source sample, sequenced in a study of glioma-infiltrating T cells. Amplification of TCR alpha and beta CDR3 regions from RNA used iRepertoire nested multiplex PCR. TCRdb analysed the multiplex PCR reads with MiXCR anew, one entry per CDR3 protein. The sample contains 300,000 to 450,000 distinct CDR3 sequences, 41% of which appear only once. The sample was glioma tissue, nonneoplastic brain tissue, or PBMCs (not recorded which). These receptors originate from a human donor with low-grade glioma or glioblastoma, undergoing nonglioma brain surgery, or in good health (not recorded which).

The chain joins TRBV18 to TRBJ1-1, with TRBD1 as a possible D gene (5 bases). The ends were cut back, 3 bases at V and 6 bases at J, with 14 bases in the middle. CDR1 is KGHSH, CDR2 LQKENI, per germline. The CDR3 loop spans 14 amino acids. The CDR3 protein is CASSPQGGEAEAFF. CDR3 in DNA: TGTGCCAGCTCACCTCAGGGTGGGGAGGCTGAAGCTTTCTTT.

The sample holds many counts of this clonotype. J is TRBJ2-7 and V is TRBV6-5; the D gene is possibly TRBD1 (5 bases). Looked up from germline, CDR1 is MNHEY and CDR2 is SVGAGI. The CDR3 covers 15 residues. V lost 6 bases and J lost 3, with 18 bases in between. The CDR3 loop is CASSPSIGADYEQYF. The CDR3 nucleotides are TGTGCCAGCAGCCCAAGTATTGGGGCAGACTACGAGCAGTACTTC.

The sample holds many counts of this clonotype. The chain uses TRBV27 and TRBJ2-1; D might be TRBD1 (5 bases). The V gene lost 1 base and the J gene lost 8 bases, with 12 bases spanning the gap. CDR1 MNHEY and CDR2 SMNVEV come from the germline V gene (reference sequence). This CDR3 has 14 amino acids. As DNA, the CDR3 is TGTGCCAGCAGTTTATTTGACAGTATCCATGAGCAGTTCTTC. Translation gives CASSLFDSIHEQFF.

Many counts were recorded for this clonotype. The chain combines TRBV28 with TRBJ2-7; D is possibly TRBD2 (6 bases). The V gene lost 6 bases and the J gene lost 6 bases, with 12 bases spanning the gap. Germline V gives CDR1 MDHEN, CDR2 SYDVKM. This CDR3 comprises 12 residues. The CDR3 nucleotides read TGTGCCAGCAGCGGAGGAGGGACCGAGCAGTACTTC. Its translation is CASSGGGTEQYF. The variable domain in full, completed from reference TRBV28 and TRBJ2-7, reads DVKVTQSSRYLVKRTGEKVFLECVQDMDHENMFWYRQDPGLGLRLIYFSYDVKMKEKGDIPEGYSVSREKKERFSLILESASTNQTSMYLCASSGGGTEQYFGPGTRLTVT.

This clonotype was observed a handful of times. This rearrangement joins TRBV2 to TRBJ2-5; no definite D call. The CDR3 has 15 amino acids. The ends were cut back, 1 base at V and 5 bases at J, with 14 bases in the middle. Germline V CDR1 and CDR2: SNHLY, FYNNEI. DNA for the CDR3: TGTGCCAGCAGTGAAGTGTCTCGAGACGGTGAGACCCAGTACTTC. This translates into CASSEVSRDGETQYF.